The 21 T cell receptor beta chains reported below all come from one sample, sequenced in a study of regulatory T cells in long-lasting Graves disease. Noted time point: newly diagnosed GD, antithyroid drugs for less than 3 months. The TCR library was made from RNA that had been extracted from PBMCs in TRIzol. Building of the TCR beta libraries involved iRepertoire HTBI primers and Arm-PCR of CDR3 regions. A single record per CDR3 protein comes from TCRdb applying MiXCR to the multiplex PCR reads. The data hold about 460,000 distinct CDR3 sequences, with 11% to 15% observed a single time. Another study also made use of these data, one on T cells in Graves' hyperthyroidism and ophthalmopathy.

This sample comprised peripheral blood mononuclear cells (PBMCs), obtained at new diagnosis, from a patient treated with antithyroid drugs. Source of these receptors: a woman aged 45-65 years with Graves disease.

This clonotype was recorded many times. The V gene is TRBV18, the J gene TRBJ1-1, with D possibly matching TRBD1 (6 bases). The CDR3 has 16 amino acids. The germline V gene has CDR1 KGHSH and CDR2 LQKENI. V was cut by 2 bases and J by 2 bases, with 15 bases left in between. The CDR3 loop reads CASSPGAGEFNTEAFF. The CDR3, as DNA: TGTGCCAGCTCACCAGGGGCAGGGGAATTCAACACTGAAGCTTTCTTT.

This clonotype was seen more than once but under ten times. The CDR3 loop is CASSLRRTTEAFF. CDR3 sequence (DNA): TGTGCCAGCTCCCTTCGGAGGACCACTGAAGCTTTCTTT. This chain joins TRBV27 and TRBJ1-1; D unclear. Trimming removed 8 bases from V and 4 bases from J, with 14 bases in between. CDR1 is MNHEY and CDR2 is SMNVEV in the germline V gene (reference sequence). This CDR3 is built from 13 residues.

This clonotype was found many times. V is TRBV13 and J is TRBJ1-6, with 8 bases aligning to TRBD1. This CDR3 has 14 amino acids. The V gene's germline CDR1 is PRHDT and CDR2 FYEKMQ (reference sequence). V lost 5 bases and J lost 9; bases outside the gene matches: 6. In DNA form, the CDR3 reads TGTGCCAGCAGCATCACAGGGGGTGGTTCACCCCTCCACTTT. It specifies CASSITGGGSPLHF.

This clonotype has a handful of counts. The chain recombines TRBV29-1 with TRBJ2-5; a possible D gene is TRBD1 (6 bases). CDR1 SQVTM and CDR2 ANQGSEA come from the germline V gene. Trimming removed 5 bases at V and 2 bases at J, with 12 bases between. The CDR3 is 13 residues long. The CDR3 coding sequence is TGCAGCGTTCGAGGACAGATACAAGAGACCCAGTACTTC. Translation: CSVRGQIQETQYF.

The CDR3 loop reads CATSRAGVTGGGSPLHF. The DNA of the CDR3 is TGTGCCACCAGCAGAGCGGGTGTGACAGGGGGTGGTTCACCCCTCCACTTT. The chain is built from TRBV15 and TRBJ1-6; 9 bases fit TRBD1. This CDR3 spans 17 amino acids. From germline, CDR1 is LNHNV and CDR2 YYDKDF (reference sequence). Trimming took 1 base from V and 9 from J; bases not matched to a gene: 10.

This clonotype was picked up many times. V and J are TRBV5-1 and TRBJ2-3; 11 bases fit TRBD2. Germline V gene data show CDR1 as SGHRS and CDR2 as YFSETQ. The CDR3 has 16 amino acids. J lost 5 bases, V lost 3 bases, and 8 bases had no gene match. The CDR3 loop is CASSSTSGTLGDTQYF. The CDR3 bases are TGCGCCAGCAGCTCGACTAGCGGGACCTTGGGAGATACGCAGTATTTT. The full variable domain, rest sourced from reference TRBV5-1 and TRBJ2-3, is KAGVTQTPRYLIKTRGQQVTLSCSPISGHRSVSWYQQTPGQGLQFLFEYFSETQRNKGNFPGRFSGRQFSNSRSEMNVSTLELGDSALYLCASSSTSGTLGDTQYFGPGTRLTVL.

In this sample, this clonotype turned up many times. The J gene is TRBJ2-1, the V gene TRBV3-1, with a weak D call TRBD2 (7 bases). This CDR3 region has 18 residues. The germline V gene encodes CDR1 LGHDT and CDR2 YNNKEL (reference sequence). V was clipped by 1 base and J by 2 bases, with 18 bases between them. CDR3: CASSQVRGAGAPYNEQFF. CDR3 DNA sequence: TGTGCCAGCAGCCAAGTGAGGGGGGCGGGAGCCCCCTACAATGAGCAGTTCTTC.

About this clonotype itself: A far larger clone differs by one base, so this is likely a read error. The chain recombines TRBV6-9 with TRBJ2-5; D is uncertain. Germline lookup yields CDR1 MNHGY and CDR2 SVAAGI. CDR3 length: 13 amino acids. The CDR3 is CASSYNLKETRYF. For the CDR3, the DNA is TGTGCCAGCAGTTACAATCTGAAAGAGACCCGGTACTTC.

V gene TRBV29-1 combines with J gene TRBJ1-2; the D is unclear. V lost 0 bases to trimming and J lost 4 bases, with 27 bases between them. This CDR3 comprises 19 residues. The V gene's germline CDR1 is SQVTM and CDR2 ANQGSEA. DNA of the CDR3: TGCAGCGTTGAAGATCTTAAGGATAAAGTCTCCCCTTCAAGCTATGGCTACACCTTC. This translates into CSVEDLKDKVSPSSYGYTF.

This clonotype was seen only a few times. This chain uses TRBV14 with TRBJ1-1; 9 nucleotides agree with TRBD1. J gave up 4 bases and V 2 bases, and 20 bases lay outside the gene matches. Germline-derived CDR1 and CDR2 are SGHDN and FVKESK. The CDR3 spans 20 residues. CDR3 residues: CASSQLPGQGENLLGTEAFF. In DNA, the CDR3 is TGTGCCAGCAGCCAACTACCGGGACAGGGTGAAAACCTACTGGGCACTGAAGCTTTCTTT.

The V gene is TRBV27, the J gene TRBJ2-1, with D hard to call. Trimming shortened V by 4 bases and J by 7 bases, and 11 bases separated the two germline ends. Germline CDR1 and CDR2: MNHEY and SMNVEV (reference sequence). CDR3 length: 13 residues. The CDR3 reads CASSYRADNEQFF. The CDR3 DNA reads TGTGCCAGCAGTTATCGGGCGGATAATGAGCAGTTCTTC.

Concerning this clonotype: A much larger clone lies a single base off, so this may be a read error. This chain uses TRBV6-2 or TRBV6-3 with TRBJ2-1; 9 nucleotides agree with TRBD2. Germline loops: CDR1 MNHEY, CDR2 SVGEGT. J gave up 3 bases and V 8 bases, and 17 bases lay outside the gene matches. This CDR3 region has 18 residues. The CDR3 DNA follows: TGTGCCAGCCGATCTGGGACTAGCAGGAGCCTAAACTACAATGAGCAGTTCTTC. Amino acids: CASRSGTSRSLNYNEQFF.

As regards this clonotype: One base away lies a much larger clone, so this may be a sequencing read error. The chain carries TRBV13 and TRBJ1-1, with D tentatively TRBD1 (5 bases). Germline CDR1 is PRHDT and CDR2 is FYEKMQ (reference sequence). This CDR3 spans 18 amino acids. CDR3 residues: CASSLAHRGAGWNTEASF. The DNA for the CDR3 is TGTGCCAGCAGCTTAGCGCATAGAGGGGCAGGATGGAACACTGAAGCTTCCTTT.

This clonotype came up a few times. The CDR3 DNA is TGTGCCAGCTCACCAGGGGGACTAGCGGGAGAGAGCTCCTACAATGAGCAGTTCTTC. Translation: CASSPGGLAGESSYNEQFF. The rearrangement joins TRBV18 to TRBJ2-1; 14 bases fit TRBD2. With V trimmed by 2 bases and J by 0 bases, 6 bases remained unmatched. Germline V gene sequence: CDR1 KGHSH, CDR2 LQKENI. This CDR3 is built from 19 residues.

This clonotype has ten or more counts. The rearrangement uses TRBV28 and TRBJ2-7, with D unresolved. Trimming pared 2 bases from V and 6 bases from J, leaving 8 bases between. Germline V CDR1 and CDR2: MDHEN, SYDVKM. This CDR3 is 12 amino acids long. The CDR3 coding sequence is TGTGCCAGCAGTTTAATCTTTAGCGAGCAGTACTTC. Its protein product is CASSLIFSEQYF. The entire variable domain, with the rest obtained from reference TRBV28 and TRBJ2-7, is as follows: DVKVTQSSRYLVKRTGEKVFLECVQDMDHENMFWYRQDPGLGLRLIYFSYDVKMKEKGDIPEGYSVSREKKERFSLILESASTNQTSMYLCASSLIFSEQYFGPGTRLTVT.

This clonotype was observed at least ten times. This rearrangement joins TRBV11-2 to TRBJ2-1, with 8 positions matching TRBD2. CDR1 is SGHAT and CDR2 is FQNNGV in the germline V gene. V was pared by 5 bases and J by 0 bases, with 6 bases of the junction left unmatched. The CDR3 is 16 amino acids. Here the CDR3 reads CASSPRGTSSYNEQFF. In nucleotides, the CDR3 is TGTGCCAGCAGCCCGAGAGGGACTAGCTCCTACAATGAGCAGTTCTTC.

This clonotype has a handful of counts. The V gene is TRBV9, the J gene TRBJ2-2; D possibly corresponds to TRBD2 (6 bases). The germline V and J ends were trimmed by 3 bases and 7 bases, with 13 bases remaining between them. The CDR3 totals 14 residues. Germline CDR1 is SGDLS and CDR2 is YYNGEE. The CDR3 sequence is CASSEPSVSGELFF. DNA for the CDR3: TGTGCCAGCAGCGAACCTAGCGTCAGCGGGGAGCTGTTTTTT.

CDR3 in DNA: TGCGCCAGCAGCTTGTTCGGGGGCGCGGAGACCCAGTACTTC. It specifies CASSLFGGAETQYF. This chain uses TRBV5-1 with TRBJ2-5; D is perhaps TRBD1 or TRBD2 (6 bases each). This CDR3 region has 14 residues. Germline values: CDR1 SGHRS, CDR2 YFSETQ. Trimming shortened V by 1 base and J by 5 bases, and 12 bases separated the two germline ends.

This clonotype came up many times. The genes are TRBV12-3 or TRBV12-4 and TRBJ1-5; D ambiguous. The V and J ends lost 4 bases and 6 bases respectively, with 16 bases between them. CDR3 length: 15 amino acids. CDR3 sequence reads: CASSSREDGGQPQHF. As DNA, the CDR3 is TGTGCCAGCAGTTCCCGCGAAGATGGTGGTCAGCCCCAGCATTTT.

In the case of this clonotype: At one of its ends the junction is not consistent with the germline gene, which may arise from a read error. The rearrangement uses TRBV4-1 and TRBJ2-4, with D tentatively TRBD1 (6 bases). The V gene's germline CDR1 is MGHRA and CDR2 YSYEKL. This CDR3 is built from 15 residues. CDR3 in DNA: TGTGCCAGCAGCCAAGATGTGGGGGCCGGAAACATTCAGTACTTC. It codes for CASSQDVGAGNIQYF.

The chain links TRBV11-2 to TRBJ1-1; D is possibly TRBD1 (5 bases). Germline CDR1 and CDR2: SGHAT and FQNNGV. V was pared by 7 bases and J by 1 base, with 13 bases between. This CDR3 is 14 amino acids long. In DNA form, the CDR3 reads TGTGCCAGCAAGCCAACGAGGGGGAACACTGAAGCTTTCTTT. Translation: CASKPTRGNTEAFF.